A selection of T cell receptor beta chains follows, all from one sample in a study of shared clonotypes between healthy human individuals. Clones were sequenced by immunoSEQ multiplex PCR, and TCRdb holds only the in-frame ones, with some missing. Among 300,000 to 400,000 clones listed, under 80% were seen once. The sample consisted of memory CD4+ T cells sorted from blood. These receptors were taken from a man younger than 40 in good health. Each CDR3 is given with its conserved first and last residue. Fields, in order: D gene, V gene, clone size, J gene, CDR3 protein, CDR3 DNA. D genes are given only for firm matches. A clone size is listed for some rows: how often the clone was seen (once, few, many), or a class if it is expanded.

TRBD1	TRBV5-6	few	TRBJ1-3	CASSLTIARQGVWGNTIYF	TGTGCCAGCAGCTTGACGATAGCTCGACAGGGGGTGTGGGGAAACACCATATATTTT
TRBD2	TRBV2	.	TRBJ2-7	CASSEQGLAAGEQYF	TGTGCCAGCAGTGAACAGGGACTAGCGGCAGGAGAGCAGTACTTC
TRBD2	TRBV9	.	TRBJ2-7	CASSGPTSGSPYEQYF	TGTGCCAGCAGCGGCCCGACTAGCGGGAGCCCCTACGAGCAGTACTTC
TRBD1	TRBV2	once	TRBJ2-5	CASSGDRQETQYF	TGTGCCAGCAGTGGGGACAGGCAAGAGACCCAGTACTTC
.	TRBV4-1	few	TRBJ1-5	CASSQEGRYQPQHF	TGCGCCAGCAGCCAAGAAGGCAGGTATCAGCCCCAGCATTTT
.	TRBV5-5	.	TRBJ1-1	CASSSVAGLNTEAFF	TGTGCCAGCAGCAGCGTAGCTGGGCTGAACACTGAAGCTTTCTTT
TRBD2	TRBV19	few	TRBJ2-1	CASSVASGQYNEQFF	TGTGCCAGTAGTGTGGCTAGCGGACAATACAATGAGCAGTTCTTC
.	TRBV7-6	.	TRBJ2-7	CASSLEAGSDEQYF	TGTGCCAGCAGCTTGGAGGCAGGGTCGGACGAGCAGTACTTC
TRBD1	TRBV5-4	once	TRBJ1-5	CASSFGTGENQPQHF	TGTGCCAGCAGCTTCGGGACAGGGGAAAATCAGCCCCAGCATTTT
TRBD2	TRBV9	few	TRBJ2-3	CASSAFSGSTDTQYF	TGTGCCAGCAGCGCCTTTAGCGGGAGTACAGATACGCAGTATTTT
.	TRBV29-1	.	TRBJ2-1	CSVEEPEGQFF	TGCAGCGTTGAAGAGCCCGAGGGGCAGTTCTTC
TRBD2	TRBV11-2	.	TRBJ2-3	CASSFVLAGGDTQYF	TGTGCCAGCAGCTTCGTCCTAGCGGGCGGAGATACGCAGTATTTT
.	TRBV18	.	TRBJ1-5	CASSPRGQINQPQHF	TGTGCCAGCTCACCACGGGGGCAGATAAATCAGCCCCAGCATTTT
.	TRBV7-9	.	TRBJ1-3	CASSLGVPSGNTIYF	TGTGCCAGCAGCTTAGGGGTACCCTCTGGAAACACCATATATTTT
TRBD2	TRBV6-5	.	TRBJ2-7	CASSPGLAGSYEQYF	TGTGCCAGCAGCCCTGGACTAGCGGGATCGTACGAGCAGTACTTC
TRBD1	TRBV5-4	.	TRBJ2-7	CASGLWTGAGEQYF	TGTGCCAGCGGTCTTTGGACAGGGGCGGGGGAGCAGTACTTC
.	TRBV7-2	.	TRBJ2-7	CASSLGTASYEQYF	TGTGCCAGCAGCTTAGGTACAGCTTCCTACGAGCAGTACTTC
.	TRBV28	few	TRBJ2-7	CASKGWNGGSYEQYF	TGTGCCAGCAAAGGCTGGAATGGGGGCTCCTACGAGCAGTACTTC
TRBD2	TRBV5-1	few	TRBJ2-5	CASSVGTSRETQYF	TGCGCCAGCAGCGTCGGGACTAGCAGGGAGACCCAGTACTTC
.	TRBV5-1	.	TRBJ2-2	CATSFTSFNTGELFF	TGCGCCACCTCATTTACGTCTTTTAACACCGGGGAGCTGTTTTTT
TRBD2	TRBV11-2	.	TRBJ2-5	CASSLGLAGGQETQYF	TGTGCCAGCAGCTTAGGACTAGCGGGAGGACAAGAGACCCAGTACTTC
TRBD1	TRBV10-3	.	TRBJ2-2	CAISPQGASSGELFF	TGTGCCATCAGTCCTCAGGGGGCGTCGTCCGGGGAGCTGTTTTTT
.	TRBV7-8	.	TRBJ1-1	CASSLGGYARGEAFF	TGTGCCAGCAGCTTAGGCGGGTATGCCCGAGGTGAAGCTTTCTTT
.	TRBV28	.	TRBJ2-7	CASSLWALTYEQYF	TGTGCCAGCAGTTTATGGGCGTTGACCTACGAGCAGTACTTC
.	TRBV15	once	TRBJ2-1	CATSPGRSSYNEQFF	TGTGCCACCAGTCCTGGGCGGAGCTCCTACAATGAGCAGTTCTTC
.	TRBV6-1	.	TRBJ1-2	CASNPLYGYTF	TGTGCCAGCAACCCACTCTATGGCTACACCTTC
TRBD2	TRBV19	.	TRBJ2-1	CASSRGLYNEQFF	TGTGCCAGTAGTAGGGGACTATACAATGAGCAGTTCTTC
TRBD2	TRBV2	.	TRBJ2-2	CASSAPNTGTNWSGELFF	TGTGCCAGCAGTGCCCCTAACACCGGGACTAACTGGTCCGGGGAGCTGTTTTTT
.	TRBV6-5	.	TRBJ1-1	CASSTTGLGTEAFF	TGTGCCAGCAGCACTACAGGGTTGGGCACTGAAGCTTTCTTT
TRBD2	TRBV30	many	TRBJ2-5	CAWSTSGHQETQYF	TGTGCCTGGAGTACTAGCGGACACCAAGAGACCCAGTACTTC
.	TRBV7-9	.	TRBJ2-3	CASSLRAASTDTQYF	TGTGCCAGCAGCTTAAGGGCGGCTAGCACAGATACGCAGTATTTT
TRBD1	TRBV27	few	TRBJ2-5	CASSSGKGAIGETQYF	TGTGCCAGCAGCTCTGGAAAGGGGGCGATAGGGGAGACCCAGTACTTC
.	TRBV5-6	.	TRBJ2-7	CASSLEGRLAESSYEQYF	TGTGCCAGCAGCTTGGAGGGGAGATTAGCGGAAAGCTCCTACGAGCAGTACTTC
.	TRBV6-5	.	TRBJ1-2	CASSYPGQPYGYTF	TGTGCCAGCAGTTACCCCGGACAGCCCTATGGCTACACCTTC
.	TRBV5-1	.	TRBJ2-3	CASSPQIDTQYF	TGCGCCAGCAGCCCGCAGATAGATACGCAGTATTTT
.	TRBV7-9	.	TRBJ1-3	CASIFDQSGNTIYF	TGTGCCAGCATATTCGACCAGTCAGGAAACACCATATATTTT
.	TRBV18	few	TRBJ1-2	CASSEGVSYGYTF	TGTGCCAGCTCCGAAGGGGTAAGCTATGGCTACACCTTC
.	TRBV15	.	TRBJ1-1	CATSPLRGLLMNTEAFF	TGTGCCACCAGCCCCCTCCGGGGGTTACTTATGAACACTGAAGCTTTCTTT
TRBD2	TRBV5-4	.	TRBJ2-7	CASSLEGGLAGSYEQYF	TGTGCCAGCAGCTTGGAAGGGGGACTAGCGGGTTCCTACGAGCAGTACTTC
.	TRBV5-1	once	TRBJ1-2	CASRMRRVDGYTF	TGCGCCAGCAGAATGCGCAGGGTTGATGGCTACACCTTC
.	TRBV25-1	.	TRBJ2-2	CASRDRRNTGELFF	TGTGCCAGCCGAGACCGTAGGAACACCGGGGAGCTGTTTTTT
.	TRBV7-7	.	TRBJ2-5	CASSGPGPGETQYF	TGTGCTAGCAGCGGCCCGGGCCCGGGGGAGACCCAGTACTTC
.	TRBV19	once	TRBJ2-6	CASSVKSQAGANVLTF	TGTGCCAGTAGTGTCAAATCGCAGGCTGGGGCCAACGTCCTGACTTTC
.	TRBV6-6	.	TRBJ2-1	CASKLEGTEQFF	TGTGCCAGCAAGCTAGAGGGTACTGAGCAGTTCTTC
.	TRBV5-8	once	TRBJ1-5	CASSFGGPGQPQHF	TGTGCCAGCAGCTTTGGCGGGCCGGGTCAGCCCCAGCATTTT
.	TRBV28	.	TRBJ2-7	CASMIGGVYEQYF	TGTGCCAGCATGATAGGGGGGGTCTACGAGCAGTACTTC
.	TRBV7-2	.	TRBJ2-1	CASSLGWGNEQFF	TGTGCCAGCAGCTTAGGGTGGGGCAATGAGCAGTTCTTC
TRBD1	TRBV5-4	.	TRBJ2-3	CASSSDRADTQYF	TGTGCCAGCAGCTCGGACAGGGCAGATACGCAGTATTTT